This TCR beta chain was sequenced during a study of cytomegalovirus exposure and HLA in healthy donors. Study summary: Researchers previously reported finding fewer than 120 million unique TCR beta sequences from around 200 million T cells.

Of note for this clone: Its specificity is not known.

The PCR ran on 60 Vbeta and 13 Jbeta primers. Sequencing used immunoSEQ multiplex PCR; TCRdb keeps in-frame clones, though not all of them. The data hold about 130,000 clones, with about 80% observed a single time. The study's findings and limits: A likely sequencing artifact accounted for one observed cluster of highly shared sequence variants. Fewer N-insertions than the approximately 680-donor mean were reportedly shown by an Asian-associated ancestry cluster in a later analysis. There were some public TCRs occurring in many donors, but most TCR sequences were rare.

The V and J ends lost 0 bases and 0 bases, in that order; junction bases with no gene match: 3. Germline CDR1 is MNHEY and CDR2 is SVGAGI. The CDR3 is made up of 16 amino acids. Sequenced material: PBMCs. This clonotype originated in a man aged 25-45 years in good health. The rearrangement uses TRBV6-5 and TRBJ2-3; 7 bases fit TRBD2. CDR3 residues: CASSYSLATSTDTQYF. The CDR3 nucleotides read TGTGCCAGCAGTTACTCACTAGCGACTAGCACAGATACGCAGTATTTT.